This T cell receptor beta chain appears in the sequencing data of a study of yellow fever vaccine responses in identical twins (dated by TCRdb to the late 2010s). In the study overall: In identical twins, the study followed T cell clones that responded to the vaccine with precision. General study outcomes and caveats: The T cell response to vaccination in identical twins was reported by the authors to appear partly convergent and partly personalized.

CDR1 is given as SEHNR and CDR2 as FQNEAQ, both from the germline V gene (reference sequence). V loses 5 bases, J loses 1 base, and the germline ends lie 8 bases apart. The CDR3 contains 13 residues, cysteine and phenylalanine counted. Of the read, only the CDR3 DNA is kept; its 39 bases are in frame from base 1. The sample holds a few counts of this clonotype. The target of this receptor is not known. No base quality information exists; no much larger clone differs at one position. Library generation was performed with RT-PCR. Sequencing used an Illumina HiSeq 2500. TCRdb applied fastp at Q25 and MiXCR to the public reads, then kept only in-frame beta chains. Rows with one shared CDR3 protein collapse into an entry with the most common genes and DNA. Present in this sample are about 34,000 distinct CDR3 sequences, 60% of which were seen just once. About 4.5% of the sample lies in the top ten.

The receptor's source is a woman younger than 30 who received the yellow fever vaccine. Donor details come from another sample of the same person, matched by shared clones. Sample: T cells from blood (PBMCs), unsorted or a sorted subset (not recorded which), taken before or after yellow fever vaccination (not recorded which). The rearranged segments are TRBV7-9 and TRBJ1-1; a confident D gene designation cannot be given. The nucleotide sequence is TGTGCCAGCAGCGTCAGCGGGAACACTGAAGCTTTCTTT. The resulting protein is CASSVSGNTEAFF. Outside the CDR3, residues come from the reference TRBV7-9 and TRBJ1-1 proteins, so the full variable domain is: DTGVSQNPRHKITKRGQNVTFRCDPISEHNRLYWYRQTLGQGPEFLTYFQNEAQLEKSRLLSDRFSAERPKGSFSTLEIQRTEQGDSAMYLCASSVSGNTEAFFGQGTRLTVV.